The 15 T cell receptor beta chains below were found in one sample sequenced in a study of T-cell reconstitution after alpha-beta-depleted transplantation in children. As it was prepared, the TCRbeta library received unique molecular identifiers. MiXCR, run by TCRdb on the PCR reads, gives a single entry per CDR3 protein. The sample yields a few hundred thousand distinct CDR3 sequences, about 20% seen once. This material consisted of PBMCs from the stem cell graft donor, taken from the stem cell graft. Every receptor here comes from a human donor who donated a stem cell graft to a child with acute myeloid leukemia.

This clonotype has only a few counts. In nucleotides, the CDR3 is TGCAGTGTGAGGGGTATATCGGGACAGGGGTTCCAAGAGACCCAGTACTTC. Translated: CSVRGISGQGFQETQYF. The chain recombines TRBV20-1 with TRBJ2-5; 10 bases map to TRBD1. Germline V gene data show CDR1 as DFQATT and CDR2 as SNEGSKA (reference sequence). The junction had 15 bases not matched to a gene; V was cut back by 7 bases and J by 1 base. CDR3 length equals 17 residues.

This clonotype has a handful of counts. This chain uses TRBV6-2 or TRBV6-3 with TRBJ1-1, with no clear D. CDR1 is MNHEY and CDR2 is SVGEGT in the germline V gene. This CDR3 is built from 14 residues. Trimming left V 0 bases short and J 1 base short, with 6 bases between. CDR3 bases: TGTGCCAGCAGTTACTCCAACAGGAACACTGAAGCTTTCTTT. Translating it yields CASSYSNRNTEAFF.

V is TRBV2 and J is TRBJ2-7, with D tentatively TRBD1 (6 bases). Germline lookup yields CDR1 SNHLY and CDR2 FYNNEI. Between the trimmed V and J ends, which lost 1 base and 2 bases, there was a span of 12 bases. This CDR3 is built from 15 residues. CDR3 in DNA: TGTGCCAGCAGTGAAGGGGACACTTACGCCTACGAGCAGTACTTC. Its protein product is CASSEGDTYAYEQYF.

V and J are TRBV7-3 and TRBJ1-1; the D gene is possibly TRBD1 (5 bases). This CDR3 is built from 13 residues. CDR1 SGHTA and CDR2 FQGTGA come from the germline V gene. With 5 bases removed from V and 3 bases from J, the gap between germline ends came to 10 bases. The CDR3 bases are TGTGCCAGCAGCATTACAGGAGACACTGAAGCTTTCTTT. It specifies CASSITGDTEAFF. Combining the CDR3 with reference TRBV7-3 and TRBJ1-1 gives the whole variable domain GAGVSQTPSNKVTEKGKYVELRCDPISGHTALYWYRQSLGQGPEFLIYFQGTGAADDSGLPNDRFFAVRPEGSVSTLKIQRTERGDSAVYLCASSITGDTEAFFGQGTRLTVV.

CDR3 bases: TGTGCCAGCAGCGTAGGCCCCGGGGGCTCCTACGAGCAGTACTTC. This gives the protein CASSVGPGGSYEQYF. The V gene is TRBV9, the J gene TRBJ2-7, with D maybe TRBD2 (6 bases). CDR1 SGDLS and CDR2 YYNGEE come from the germline V gene. V lost 0 bases to trimming and J lost 0 bases, with 10 bases between them. The CDR3 totals 15 residues.

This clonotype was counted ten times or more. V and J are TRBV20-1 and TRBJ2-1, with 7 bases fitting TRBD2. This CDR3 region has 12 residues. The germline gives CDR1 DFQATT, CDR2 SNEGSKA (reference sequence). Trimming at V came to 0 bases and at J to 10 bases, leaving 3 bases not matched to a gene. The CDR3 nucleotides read TGCAGTGCTAGAGAGCGGGAGTACGAGCAGTTCTTC. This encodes CSAREREYEQFF.

CDR3 amino acids: CASRSIRGPPNTEAFF. The DNA for the CDR3 is TGTGCCAGCAGGTCTATCAGGGGGCCGCCGAACACTGAAGCTTTCTTT. The chain has TRBV11-2 and TRBJ1-1; 8 nucleotides line up with TRBD1. The CDR3 totals 16 residues. Looked up from germline, CDR1 is SGHAT and CDR2 is FQNNGV. Trimming at V came to 6 bases and at J to 1 base, leaving 10 bases not matched to a gene.

The CDR3 bases are TGTGCCAGCAGCCGAGCAGCCGCCTTAGCCGAGCAGTACTTC. Protein sequence: CASSRAAALAEQYF. V gene TRBV7-9 combines with J gene TRBJ2-7; D remains unclear. Per the germline V gene, CDR1 is SEHNR and CDR2 is FQNEAQ (reference sequence). The CDR3 runs to 14 residues. V was clipped by 5 bases and J by 6 bases, with 17 bases between them.

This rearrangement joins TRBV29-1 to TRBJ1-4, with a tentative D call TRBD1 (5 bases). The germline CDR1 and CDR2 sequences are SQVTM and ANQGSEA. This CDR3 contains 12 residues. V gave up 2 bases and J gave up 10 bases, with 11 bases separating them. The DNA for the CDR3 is TGCAGCGTTGAAATCTGGGACGGAAAACTGTTTTTT. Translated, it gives CSVEIWDGKLFF.

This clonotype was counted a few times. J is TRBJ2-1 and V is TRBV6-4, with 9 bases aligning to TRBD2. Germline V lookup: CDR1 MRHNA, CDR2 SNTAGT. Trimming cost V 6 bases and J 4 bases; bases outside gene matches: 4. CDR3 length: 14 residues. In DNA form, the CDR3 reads TGTGCCAGCAGACGGACTAGCGATTACAATGAGCAGTTCTTC. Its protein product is CASRRTSDYNEQFF.

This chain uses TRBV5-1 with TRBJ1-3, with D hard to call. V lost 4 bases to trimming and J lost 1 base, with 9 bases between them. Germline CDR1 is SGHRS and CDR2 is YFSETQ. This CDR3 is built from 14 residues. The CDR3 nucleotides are TGCGCCAGCAGCGCCGAAGTTTCTGGAAACACCATATATTTT. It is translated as CASSAEVSGNTIYF. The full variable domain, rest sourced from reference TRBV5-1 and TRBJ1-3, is KAGVTQTPRYLIKTRGQQVTLSCSPISGHRSVSWYQQTPGQGLQFLFEYFSETQRNKGNFPGRFSGRQFSNSRSEMNVSTLELGDSALYLCASSAEVSGNTIYFGEGSWLTVV.

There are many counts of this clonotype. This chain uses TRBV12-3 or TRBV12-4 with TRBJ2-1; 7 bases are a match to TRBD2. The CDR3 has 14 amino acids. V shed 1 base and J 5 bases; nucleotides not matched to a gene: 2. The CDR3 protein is CASSLGGRDNEQFF. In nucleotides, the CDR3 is TGTGCCAGCAGTTTAGGCGGGAGAGACAATGAGCAGTTCTTC.

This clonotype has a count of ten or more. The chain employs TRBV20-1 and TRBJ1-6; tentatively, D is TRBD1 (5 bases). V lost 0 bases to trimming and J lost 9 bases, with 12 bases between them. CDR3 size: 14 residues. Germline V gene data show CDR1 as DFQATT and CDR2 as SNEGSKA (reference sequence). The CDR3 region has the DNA TGCAGTGCTAGAGATCCAGGGAGATTTTCACCCCTCCACTTT. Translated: CSARDPGRFSPLHF.

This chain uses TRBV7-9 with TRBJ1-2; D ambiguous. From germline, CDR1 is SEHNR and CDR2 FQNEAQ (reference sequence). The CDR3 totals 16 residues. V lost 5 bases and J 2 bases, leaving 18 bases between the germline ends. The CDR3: CASSPIRAGSNYGYTF. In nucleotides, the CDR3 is TGTGCCAGCAGCCCTATACGTGCGGGGTCGAACTATGGCTACACCTTC.

The DNA of the CDR3 is TGTGCCAGCAGTTACTCGATCAGTCCAGTGAACACTGAAGCTTTCTTT. Its translation: CASSYSISPVNTEAFF. V gene TRBV6-5 combines with J gene TRBJ1-1, with D unresolved. Looked up from germline, CDR1 is MNHEY and CDR2 is SVGAGI. The V and J ends lost 0 bases and 0 bases respectively, with 11 bases between them. The length of the CDR3 is 16 residues.